One and the same sample provided the 30 T cell receptor beta chains below, sequenced in a study of OX40 agonist ivuxolimab in advanced cancers. Some clones are missing from TCRdb's copy, which holds only in-frame ones; the method was immunoSEQ multiplex PCR. The data contain under 6,500 clones, 81% of them singletons. Sequencing used CD4+ or CD8+ T cells sorted from blood, obtained in a trial of the OX40 agonist ivuxolimab. Receptors originate from an adult with an advanced solid tumor such as melanoma, head and neck, liver or kidney cancer.

A single count supports this clone. The chain employs TRBV29-1 and TRBJ2-4; D gene uncertain. CDR3 size: 15 residues. The V end was cut by 6 bases, the J end by 7 bases, with 22 bases between. In germline, CDR1 is SQVTM, CDR2 ANQGSEA. In DNA form, the CDR3 reads TGCAGCGTCACCCGAGGCGGATCTCGTGGGAACATTCAGTACTTC. Amino acid sequence: CSVTRGGSRGNIQYF.

The gene calls are TRBV7-8 and TRBJ1-4; 8 bases are shared with TRBD1. V shed 5 bases and J 8 bases; nucleotides not matched to a gene: 10. Germline V gene data show CDR1 as SGHVS and CDR2 as FQNEAQ. There are 15 residues in the CDR3. DNA of the CDR3: TGTGCCAGCAGCCCGGGCGTGGGGACAGGCGAAAAACTGTTTTTT. This sequence encodes CASSPGVGTGEKLFF.

This clone showed up just a few times. V gene TRBV11-2 combines with J gene TRBJ2-3, with no clear D. The CDR3 is 13 amino acids. Deletions cut 3 bases from V and 2 bases from J, with 6 bases between. Germline lookup yields CDR1 SGHAT and CDR2 FQNNGV. The CDR3 loop is CASSFRDTDTQYF. The DNA for the CDR3 is TGTGCCAGCAGCTTCAGAGACACAGATACGCAGTATTTT.

The chain employs TRBV4-1 and TRBJ2-7; D remains ambiguous. Germline V gives CDR1 MGHRA, CDR2 YSYEKL. CDR3 size: 14 residues. V lost 3 bases and J lost 2, with 11 bases in between. CDR3 DNA: TGCGCCAGCAGCCATAATACACGGACCTACGAGCAGTACTTC. This codes for CASSHNTRTYEQYF.

This rearrangement joins TRBV6-1 to TRBJ1-1; D remains unclear. Germline V gene data show CDR1 as MNHNS and CDR2 as SASEGT. Trimming shortened V by 2 bases and J by 1 base, and 17 bases separated the two germline ends. This CDR3 has 17 amino acids. The CDR3 protein is CASSERQTSSKNTEAFF. The CDR3, as DNA: TGTGCCAGCAGTGAACGCCAGACTAGTTCTAAGAACACTGAAGCTTTCTTT.

The V and J genes are TRBV4-1 and TRBJ2-1, with D hard to call. The CDR3 totals 13 residues. The V and J ends lost 2 bases and 3 bases respectively, with 5 bases between them. CDR1 and CDR2 (germline): MGHRA, YSYEKL. In DNA form, the CDR3 reads TGCGCCAGCAGCCAAATTAGCTACAATGAGCAGTTCTTC. It is translated as CASSQISYNEQFF.

This clone was counted between two and nine times. The rearrangement joins TRBV5-6 to TRBJ2-5, with unresolved D. Trimming took off 3 bases at V and 4 bases at J, with 22 bases between the two ends. Germline CDR1 and CDR2: SGHDT and YYEEEE. CDR3 length: 17 residues. The CDR3 DNA reads TGTGCCAGCAGCTCCCTGGAGTTCGTGGGATTGGTAGAGACCCAGTACTTC. Translated, it gives CASSSLEFVGLVETQYF.

The CDR3 sequence is CASSPGGGALEQFF. The CDR3, as DNA: TGTGCCAGCAGCCCAGGCGGGGGGGCTCTTGAGCAGTTCTTC. The rearrangement links TRBV28 to TRBJ2-1; 9 nucleotides align to TRBD2. This CDR3 has 14 residues. V gave up 6 bases and J gave up 9 bases; unmatched junction bases: 9. Germline CDR1 reads MDHEN; CDR2 reads SYDVKM.

The chain recombines TRBV6-5 with TRBJ1-6; D unresolved. Germline CDR1 reads MNHEY; CDR2 reads SVGAGI. The CDR3 covers 16 residues. Trimming removed 0 bases from V and 2 bases from J, with 8 bases in between. Here the CDR3 reads CASSYSLEAYNSPLHF. The CDR3 DNA sequence: TGTGCCAGCAGTTACTCGCTAGAAGCCTATAATTCACCCCTCCACTTT.

The CDR3 sequence is CASSPVDSPGMQYF. The CDR3, as DNA: TGTGCCAGCAGTCCCGTGGACTCTCCTGGGATGCAGTACTTC. The gene calls are TRBV6-5 and TRBJ2-7, with TRBD2 as a possible D gene (5 bases). V was trimmed by 5 bases and J by 9 bases, leaving 20 bases between them. The germline gives CDR1 MNHEY, CDR2 SVGAGI. The CDR3 length is 14 residues.

This clone was seen more than once but under ten times. This sequence joins TRBV6-1 and TRBJ1-2; D gene uncertain. The V and J ends lost 10 bases and 6 bases respectively, with 15 bases between them. CDR3 length: 12 amino acids. Germline V lookup: CDR1 MNHNS, CDR2 SASEGT. The CDR3 DNA is TGTGCCACCTATGACTCTTGGGATGGCTACACCTTC. It yields the protein CATYDSWDGYTF.

The rearrangement links TRBV27 to TRBJ1-5; D gene unclear. V was trimmed by 6 bases and J by 2 bases, leaving 11 bases between them. CDR1 MNHEY and CDR2 SMNVEV come from the germline V gene (reference sequence). This CDR3 comprises 14 residues. The CDR3 loop is CASSWGIGNQPQHF. Here the CDR3 DNA reads TGTGCCAGCAGCTGGGGTATTGGCAATCAGCCCCAGCATTTT.

The table lists this clone with a few counts. The rearrangement joins TRBV21-1 to TRBJ1-1. TRBV21-1 counts as a pseudogene. The CDR3 is made up of 15 amino acids. The CDR3 bases are TGTGCCAGCAGCAAAGTGGAGGCCCGCTGGACTGAAGCTTTCTTT. Translated: CASSKVEARWTEAFF.

This clone was observed a handful of times. The chain is built from TRBV4-1 and TRBJ1-1, with D uncertain. Trimming left V 3 bases short and J 1 base short, with 3 bases between. Germline V gives CDR1 MGHRA, CDR2 YSYEKL. The CDR3 loop spans 12 amino acids. This CDR3 reads CASSQGNTEAFF. The CDR3 DNA sequence: TGCGCCAGCAGCCAGGGGAACACTGAAGCTTTCTTT.

This chain joins TRBV27 and TRBJ1-6, with D possibly matching TRBD1 (5 bases). CDR1 is MNHEY and CDR2 is SMNVEV in the germline V gene (reference sequence). Trimming removed 8 bases at V and 7 bases at J, with 18 bases between. The CDR3 spans 15 residues. CDR3 nucleotides: TGTGCCAGCGCCCTCTTCCTGGCAGGGAATTCACCCCTCCACTTT. Amino acids: CASALFLAGNSPLHF.

The chain is built from TRBV5-6 and TRBJ2-2; possible D gene TRBD1, 5 bases. CDR3 length equals 12 residues. V was shortened by 3 bases and J by 6 bases, with 6 bases between the two germline ends. CDR1 SGHDT and CDR2 YYEEEE come from the germline V gene. In DNA, the CDR3 is TGTGCCAGCAGCTGGGGCTCCGGGGAGCTGTTTTTT. It yields the protein CASSWGSGELFF.

This CDR3 reads CASSEGQGAWNQPQHF. CDR3 DNA sequence: TGTGCCAGCAGCGAGGGACAGGGGGCCTGGAATCAGCCCCAGCATTTT. This chain connects TRBV7-2 to TRBJ1-5; 12 bases agree with TRBD1. V shed 5 bases, J shed 4 bases, and the junction held 6 bases outside the gene matches. Germline-derived CDR1 and CDR2 are SGHTA and FQGNSA. CDR3 length: 16 residues.

The chain employs TRBV7-2 and TRBJ2-3; the match to TRBD2 covers 12 bases. Germline trimming cut 0 bases from V and 3 bases from J; bases unmatched to any gene: 1. CDR1 and CDR2 from the germline V gene are SGHTA and FQGNSA. The CDR3 extends over 16 amino acids. The CDR3 DNA is TGTGCCAGCAGCTTAGCCCTAGCGGGGGGGACAGATACGCAGTATTTT. It encodes CASSLALAGGTDTQYF.

This chain links TRBV27 with TRBJ1-1; possibly TRBD1 for D (5 bases). Trimming cost V 6 bases and J 6 bases, with 8 bases left between them. This CDR3 comprises 11 residues. Germline V lookup: CDR1 MNHEY, CDR2 SMNVEV (reference sequence). In DNA form, the CDR3 reads TGTGCCAGCAGCGGGGCTGCTGAAGCTTTCTTT. It specifies CASSGAAEAFF.

Here the CDR3 reads CASSILTHNEQFF. Written as DNA, the CDR3 is TGTGCCAGCAGTATCCTGACCCACAATGAGCAGTTCTTC. The V call is TRBV27, the J call TRBJ2-1; the D is unclear. CDR3 length: 13 residues. Trimming took off 5 bases at V and 5 bases at J, with 10 bases between the two ends. Per germline, CDR1 MNHEY and CDR2 SMNVEV (reference sequence).

V is TRBV5-1 and J is TRBJ2-5; 7 bases line up with TRBD1. V lost 8 bases to trimming and J lost 4 bases; unmatched junction nucleotides: 14. Germline values: CDR1 SGHRS, CDR2 YFSETQ. The CDR3 is made up of 15 amino acids. CDR3 sequence: CASNPQTSGGETQYF. In DNA form, the CDR3 reads TGCGCCAGTAATCCTCAGACGTCAGGGGGAGAGACCCAGTACTTC.

V usage is TRBV29-1 and J usage is TRBJ2-3; 7 nucleotides line up with TRBD1. Germline CDR1 reads SQVTM; CDR2 reads ANQGSEA. V shed 3 bases, J shed 6 bases, and the junction held 12 bases outside the gene matches. The CDR3 runs 15 residues. CDR3 in amino acids: CSVDEGRGTSDTQYF. CDR3 nucleotide sequence: TGCAGCGTTGATGAGGGCAGGGGGACCTCGGATACGCAGTATTTT.

The V gene is TRBV4-1, the J gene TRBJ2-5; either TRBD1 or TRBD2 may fit D (7 bases each). Germline CDR1 MGHRA, CDR2 YSYEKL. Between the trimmed V and J ends, which lost 5 bases and 4 bases, there was a span of 17 bases. The CDR3 runs to 15 residues. The CDR3 coding sequence is TGCGCCAGCAGCGGGTCTACAGGGGAGGGAGAGACCCAGTACTTC. Its protein product is CASSGSTGEGETQYF.

This clone came up a few times. This sequence joins TRBV10-2 and TRBJ2-3; D gene unclear. The CDR3 has 13 amino acids. V dropped 2 bases and J dropped 7 bases, with 10 bases sitting between them. Germline V CDR1 and CDR2: WSHSY, SAAADI. This chain's CDR3 is CASSESRAHTQYF. CDR3 bases: TGCGCCAGCAGTGAGAGTCGAGCCCATACGCAGTATTTT.

The chain combines TRBV9 with TRBJ2-2; unclear D gene. Per the germline V gene, CDR1 is SGDLS and CDR2 is YYNGEE. The V gene lost 0 bases and the J gene lost 7 bases, with 16 bases spanning the gap. This CDR3 region has 16 residues. DNA for the CDR3: TGTGCCAGCAGCGTAGTTGAGACTTCCTTGCTCGGGGAGCTGTTTTTT. Translated, it gives CASSVVETSLLGELFF. Complete variable domain (other parts from reference TRBV9 and TRBJ2-2): DSGVTQTPKHLITATGQRVTLRCSPRSGDLSVYWYQQSLDQGLQFLIQYYNGEERAKGNILERFSAQQFPDLHSELNLSSLELGDSALYFCASSVVETSLLGELFFGEGSRLTVL.

The V gene is TRBV5-1, the J gene TRBJ1-1, with TRBD1 as a possible D gene (5 bases). Germline CDR1 and CDR2: SGHRS and YFSETQ. The CDR3 is made up of 14 amino acids. Trimming removed 2 bases from V and 0 bases from J, with 8 bases in between. The CDR3 DNA is TGCGCCAGCAGCTTTCAGGGCCTGAACACTGAAGCTTTCTTT. This gives the protein CASSFQGLNTEAFF.

CDR3 residues: CASSLDGYTF. In nucleotides, the CDR3 is TGTGCCAGCAGTTTGGATGGCTACACCTTC. The chain is built from TRBV27 and TRBJ1-2; D uncertain. The V gene's germline CDR1 is MNHEY and CDR2 SMNVEV (reference sequence). The length of the CDR3 is 10 residues. With 3 bases removed from V and 6 bases from J, the gap between germline ends came to 2 bases.

Here the CDR3 reads CASSLGSGTLSYEQYF. The DNA for the CDR3 is TGTGCCAGCAGCTTAGGGTCCGGGACATTATCCTACGAGCAGTACTTC. The V call is TRBV5-6, the J call TRBJ2-7; tentative D call: TRBD1 (6 bases). Trimming took off 2 bases at V and 1 base at J, with 16 bases between the two ends. The germline V gene encodes CDR1 SGHDT and CDR2 YYEEEE. The length of the CDR3 is 16 residues.

The J gene is TRBJ2-7, the V gene TRBV7-9; D is ambiguous. The CDR3 is 13 amino acids. The V gene's germline CDR1 is SEHNR and CDR2 FQNEAQ (reference sequence). V lost 5 bases, J lost 2 bases, and 10 bases lay in between. This chain's CDR3 is CASSHSDPYEQYF. The CDR3 DNA sequence: TGTGCCAGCAGCCATTCAGACCCCTACGAGCAGTACTTC.

J is TRBJ2-5 and V is TRBV5-1; TRBD1 agrees at 8 bases. Germline V gene sequence: CDR1 SGHRS, CDR2 YFSETQ. The V gene end was trimmed by 4 bases and the J gene end by 4 bases; junction bases not matched to a gene: 9. This CDR3 is built from 15 residues. The CDR3 DNA is TGCGCCAGCAGCAGTGACAGGGGATGGGTAGAGACCCAGTACTTC. Translating gives CASSSDRGWVETQYF.